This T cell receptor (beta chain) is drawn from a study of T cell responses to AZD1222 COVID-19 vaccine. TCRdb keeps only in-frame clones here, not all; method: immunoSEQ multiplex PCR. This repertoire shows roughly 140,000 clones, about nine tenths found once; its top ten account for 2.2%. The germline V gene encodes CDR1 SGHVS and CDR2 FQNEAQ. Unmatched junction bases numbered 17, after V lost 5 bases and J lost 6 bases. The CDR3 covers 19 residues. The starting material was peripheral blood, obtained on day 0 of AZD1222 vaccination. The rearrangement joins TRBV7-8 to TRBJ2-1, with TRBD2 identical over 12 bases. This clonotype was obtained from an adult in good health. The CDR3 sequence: CASSHRRTSGMVLSNEQFF. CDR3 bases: TGTGCCAGCAGCCATAGACGGACTAGCGGGATGGTGCTTAGCAATGAGCAGTTCTTC.